The 18 T cell receptor beta chains in this list originate from one sample, sequenced in a study of blood T cell repertoires in COVID-19. The method was immunoSEQ multiplex PCR; TCRdb's version includes in-frame clones alone and lacks a portion of them. Among approximately 76,000 clones listed, 70% to 80% were seen once. The sample comprised peripheral blood. These receptors came from a woman aged 70-85 years with acute or convalescent COVID-19.

The CDR3 sequence: CASSFYGDRVGGYTF. CDR3 nucleotide sequence: TGTGCCAGCAGCTTTTATGGTGACAGGGTTGGTGGCTACACCTTC. V gene TRBV5-4 combines with J gene TRBJ1-2; 7 bases line up with TRBD1. Germline trimming cut 2 bases from V and 7 bases from J; bases unmatched to any gene: 11. The CDR3 sequence is 15 residues long. The germline V gene has CDR1 SGHNT and CDR2 YYREEE (reference sequence).

This sequence joins TRBV3-1 (or the pseudogene TRBV3-2) and TRBJ1-5; possible D gene TRBD1, 6 bases. CDR1 and CDR2 (germline): LGHDT, YNNKEL (reference sequence). V was clipped by 4 bases and J by 3 bases, with 19 bases between them. The CDR3 spans 17 residues. The CDR3 region is CASSLRMSGGVNQPQHF. In nucleotides, the CDR3 is TGTGCCAGCAGCCTGAGAATGTCTGGGGGCGTCAATCAGCCCCAGCATTTT.

This clone has only a few counts. The chain employs TRBV27 and TRBJ2-1; 11 bases agree with TRBD2. The CDR3 is 14 residues long. The V gene's germline CDR1 is MNHEY and CDR2 SMNVEV (reference sequence). Trimming took 6 bases from V and 9 from J; bases not matched to a gene: 7. Here the CDR3 reads CASSYTSGGGEQFF. The CDR3 nucleotides read TGTGCCAGCAGCTACACTAGCGGGGGAGGTGAGCAGTTCTTC.

The chain's CDR3 is CASSVVSGRLASNEQFF. The CDR3 DNA reads TGTGCCAGCAGCGTAGTCAGTGGTAGGCTAGCTTCCAATGAGCAGTTCTTC. The genes are TRBV9 and TRBJ2-1; D might be TRBD2 (5 bases). This CDR3 spans 17 amino acids. Trimming left V 0 bases short and J 6 bases short, with 19 bases between. The V gene's germline CDR1 is SGDLS and CDR2 YYNGEE.

The V and J genes are TRBV6-1 and TRBJ1-2; weak D call: TRBD1 (5 bases). CDR1 and CDR2 from the germline V gene are MNHNS and SASEGT. The CDR3 length is 13 residues. V gave up 3 bases and J gave up 8 bases, with 13 bases separating them. This CDR3 is CASSDRGALGYTF. The CDR3 DNA sequence: TGTGCCAGCAGTGACCGCGGGGCTCTAGGCTACACCTTC.

The chain employs TRBV12-3 or TRBV12-4 and TRBJ1-5; D is undetermined. V shed 2 bases and J shed 7 bases, with 9 bases lying between them. The CDR3 spans 13 residues. The CDR3 sequence: CASSLSPQQPQHF. The CDR3 coding sequence is TGTGCCAGCAGTTTATCCCCCCAGCAGCCCCAGCATTTT.

This clone was seen only once. This chain joins TRBV6-4 and TRBJ1-2, with 9 positions matching TRBD1. This CDR3 has 14 amino acids. Germline lookup yields CDR1 MRHNA and CDR2 SNTAGT. V lost 5 bases and J lost 8; bases outside the gene matches: 9. This chain's CDR3 is CASSRGQGSEGYTF. DNA for the CDR3: TGTGCCAGCAGTCGGGGACAGGGCAGTGAAGGCTACACCTTC.

The V gene is TRBV7-8, the J gene TRBJ1-1; D might be TRBD1 (6 bases). The germline CDR1 and CDR2 sequences are SGHVS and FQNEAQ. The CDR3 is 14 amino acids. V was trimmed by 2 bases and J by 5 bases, leaving 12 bases between them. CDR3 loop: CASSLLGGGTEAFF. CDR3 nucleotides: TGTGCCAGCAGCTTATTGGGAGGGGGGACTGAAGCTTTCTTT.

The J gene is TRBJ1-2, the V gene TRBV23-1; D is possibly TRBD1 (6 bases). TRBV23-1 is designated an ORF whose function remains uncertain. Trimming pared 1 base from V and 3 bases from J, leaving 21 bases between. This CDR3 spans 18 amino acids. CDR3 bases: TGCGCCAGCAGTCAATTGGGGGACACAAAAGAAGCGTACTATGGCTACACCTTC. Translated, it gives CASSQLGDTKEAYYGYTF.

The chain is built from TRBV7-2 and TRBJ1-2, with 7 nucleotides matching TRBD1. Per germline, CDR1 SGHTA and CDR2 FQGNSA. With V trimmed by 5 bases and J by 8 bases, 14 bases remained unmatched. CDR3 length: 15 residues. CDR3 residues: CASSLDRVAIGGYTF. The CDR3 DNA reads as TGTGCCAGCAGCCTTGACAGGGTCGCTATAGGCGGCTACACCTTC. The complete variable domain, with remaining parts taken from reference TRBV7-2 and TRBJ1-2, reads GAGVSQSPSNKVTEKGKDVELRCDPISGHTALYWYRQSLGQGLEFLIYFQGNSAPDKSGLPSDRFSAERTGGSVSTLTIQRTQQEDSAVYLCASSLDRVAIGGYTFGSGTRLTVV.

V gene TRBV28 combines with J gene TRBJ1-3, with TRBD1 as a possible D gene (5 bases). V lost 5 bases and J lost 6, with 17 bases in between. Germline lookup yields CDR1 MDHEN and CDR2 SYDVKM. There are 15 residues in the CDR3. The CDR3 loop reads CASSGPGTLENTIYF. The CDR3 bases are TGTGCCAGCAGTGGTCCCGGGACTTTGGAAAACACCATATATTTT.

The J gene is TRBJ1-1, the V gene TRBV6-5; D is uncertain. This CDR3 spans 12 amino acids. V was cut by 2 bases and J by 11 bases, with 12 bases left in between. CDR1 is MNHEY and CDR2 is SVGAGI in the germline V gene. The CDR3 nucleotides read TGTGCCAGCAGTTACAACCTAGGTGAGGCTTTCTTT. Its translation is CASSYNLGEAFF.

V usage is TRBV30 and J usage is TRBJ2-2; 10 nucleotides match TRBD1. Germline V gene lookup returns CDR1 GTSNPN and CDR2 SVGIG (reference sequence). V was pared by 4 bases and J by 5 bases, with 16 bases of the junction left unmatched. This CDR3 contains 18 residues. In DNA form, the CDR3 reads TGTGCCTGGACACCGCTCGCCCTGACAGGGGGCAGGACCGGGGAGCTGTTTTTT. Protein product: CAWTPLALTGGRTGELFF. Complete variable domain (other parts from reference TRBV30 and TRBJ2-2): SQTIHQWPATLVQPVGSPLSLECTVEGTSNPNLYWYRQAAGRGLQLLFYSVGIGQISSEVPQNLSASRPQDRQFILSSKKLLLSDSGFYLCAWTPLALTGGRTGELFFGEGSRLTVL.

Points on this clone: Other DNA sequences of this sample code for an identical CDR3. The chain uses TRBV18 and TRBJ1-1; D ambiguous. The germline V gene has CDR1 KGHSH and CDR2 LQKENI. The V end was cut by 3 bases, the J end by 7 bases, with 12 bases between. This CDR3 spans 13 amino acids. The CDR3 loop is CASSPTRQGEAFF. CDR3 bases: TGTGCCAGCTCACCCACGAGACAAGGTGAAGCTTTCTTT.

The genes are TRBV9 and TRBJ2-2; D perhaps matches TRBD1 (6 bases). The CDR3 length is 16 residues. The V and J ends lost 3 bases and 2 bases respectively, with 14 bases between them. Germline CDR1 SGDLS, CDR2 YYNGEE. DNA of the CDR3: TGTGCCAGCAGCGACTCCCCGGGACACAACACCGGGGAGCTGTTTTTT. This sequence encodes CASSDSPGHNTGELFF.

The chain carries TRBV20-1 and TRBJ1-2, with D maybe TRBD1 (5 bases). The length of the CDR3 is 11 residues. Trimming pared 8 bases from V and 6 bases from J, leaving 13 bases between. Germline V lookup: CDR1 DFQATT, CDR2 SNEGSKA (reference sequence). The CDR3 DNA is TGCAGTCCCCGGGGGGGGGATGGCTACACCTTC. As protein: CSPRGGDGYTF.

J is TRBJ1-1 and V is TRBV19; perhaps TRBD1 as D (5 bases). Trimming shortened V by 0 bases and J by 3 bases, and 11 bases separated the two germline ends. The CDR3 runs 15 residues. Germline CDR1 LNHDA, CDR2 SQIVND (reference sequence). The CDR3 coding sequence is TGTGCCAGTAGTATAGATCTGGGGGAGGACACTGAAGCTTTCTTT. This sequence encodes CASSIDLGEDTEAFF.

The J gene is TRBJ2-7, the V gene TRBV11-2; D possibly corresponds to TRBD1 (5 bases). V lost 4 bases and J 3 bases, leaving 13 bases between the germline ends. Looked up from germline, CDR1 is SGHAT and CDR2 is FQNNGV. CDR3 length: 14 amino acids. For the CDR3, the DNA is TGTGCCAGCAGCTCGAGGTATCAGGGCTACGAGCAGTACTTC. This sequence encodes CASSSRYQGYEQYF.